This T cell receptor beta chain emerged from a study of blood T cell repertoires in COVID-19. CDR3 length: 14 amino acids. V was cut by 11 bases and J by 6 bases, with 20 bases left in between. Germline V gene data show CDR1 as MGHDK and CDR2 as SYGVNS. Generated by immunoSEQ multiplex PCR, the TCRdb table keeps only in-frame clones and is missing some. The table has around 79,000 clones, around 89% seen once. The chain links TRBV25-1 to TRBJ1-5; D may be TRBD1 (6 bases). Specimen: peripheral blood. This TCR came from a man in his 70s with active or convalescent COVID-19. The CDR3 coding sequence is TGTGCCGGTGAGGGGGAGCGGGAGTTTCAGCCCCAGCATTTT. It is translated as CAGEGEREFQPQHF.